This T cell receptor (beta chain) came from a study of blood T cell repertoires in COVID-19. The germline gives CDR1 SGHVS, CDR2 FNYEAQ. Trimming took off 0 bases at V and 8 bases at J, with 20 bases between the two ends. The CDR3 consists of 17 residues. Method: immunoSEQ multiplex PCR; TCRdb's copy keeps in-frame clones and lacks some. The data contain over 140,000 clones, roughly 76% of them singletons. Source material: peripheral blood. The TCR originated in a woman aged 45-59 years with active or convalescent COVID-19. J is TRBJ2-1 and V is TRBV7-6, with D perhaps TRBD2 (7 bases). The CDR3 DNA is TGTGCCAGCAGCTTAGCTGTCGGCGGGGGCCCTCGGGATGAGCAGTTCTTC. This gives the protein CASSLAVGGGPRDEQFF.